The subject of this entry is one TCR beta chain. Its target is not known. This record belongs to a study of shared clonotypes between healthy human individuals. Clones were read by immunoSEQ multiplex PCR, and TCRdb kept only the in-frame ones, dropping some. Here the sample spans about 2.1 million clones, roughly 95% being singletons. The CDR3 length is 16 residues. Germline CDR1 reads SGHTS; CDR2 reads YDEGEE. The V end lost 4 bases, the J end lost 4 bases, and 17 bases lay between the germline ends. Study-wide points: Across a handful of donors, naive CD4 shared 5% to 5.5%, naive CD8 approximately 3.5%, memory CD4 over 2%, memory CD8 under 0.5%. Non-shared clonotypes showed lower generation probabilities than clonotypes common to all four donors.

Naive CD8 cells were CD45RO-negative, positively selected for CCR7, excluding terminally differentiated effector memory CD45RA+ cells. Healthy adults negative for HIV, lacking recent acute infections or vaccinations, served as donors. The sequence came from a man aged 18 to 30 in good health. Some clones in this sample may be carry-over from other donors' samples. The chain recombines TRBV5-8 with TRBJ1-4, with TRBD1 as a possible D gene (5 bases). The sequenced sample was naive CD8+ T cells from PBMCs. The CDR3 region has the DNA TGTGCCAGCAGCCTGGATGGGACGGTGTATAATGAAAAACTGTTTTTT. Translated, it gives CASSLDGTVYNEKLFF. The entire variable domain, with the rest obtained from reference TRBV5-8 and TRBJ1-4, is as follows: EAGVTQSPTHLIKTRGQQATLRCSPISGHTSVYWYQQALGLGLQFLLWYDEGEERNRGNFPPRFSGRQFPNYSSELNVNALELEDSALYLCASSLDGTVYNEKLFFGSGTQLSVL.